Given below is one TCR beta chain in context. The PCR employed 60 Vbeta primers together with 13 Jbeta primers. The protocol was immunoSEQ multiplex PCR, while the TCRdb copy is restricted to in-frame clones and leaves out a portion. The repertoire table contains around 63,000 clones. The record originates from a study of cytomegalovirus exposure and HLA in healthy donors. The germline gives CDR1 LNHNV, CDR2 YYDKDF (reference sequence). With 3 bases removed from V and 10 bases from J, the gap between germline ends came to 7 bases. This CDR3 region has 12 residues. V is TRBV15 and J is TRBJ1-6; no clear D gene. What was sequenced was PBMCs. This receptor was obtained from a woman in her twenties or thirties in good health and CMV-seronegative. CDR3 region: CATSSVKSPLHF. CDR3 bases: TGTGCCACCAGCAGTGTAAAATCACCCCTCCACTTT. Full variable domain (outside the CDR3, taken from reference TRBV15 and TRBJ1-6): DAMVIQNPRYQVTQFGKPVTLSCSQTLNHNVMYWYQQKSSQAPKLLFHYYDKDFNNEADTPDNFQSRRPNTSFCFLDIRSPGLGDTAMYLCATSSVKSPLHFGNGTRLTVT.